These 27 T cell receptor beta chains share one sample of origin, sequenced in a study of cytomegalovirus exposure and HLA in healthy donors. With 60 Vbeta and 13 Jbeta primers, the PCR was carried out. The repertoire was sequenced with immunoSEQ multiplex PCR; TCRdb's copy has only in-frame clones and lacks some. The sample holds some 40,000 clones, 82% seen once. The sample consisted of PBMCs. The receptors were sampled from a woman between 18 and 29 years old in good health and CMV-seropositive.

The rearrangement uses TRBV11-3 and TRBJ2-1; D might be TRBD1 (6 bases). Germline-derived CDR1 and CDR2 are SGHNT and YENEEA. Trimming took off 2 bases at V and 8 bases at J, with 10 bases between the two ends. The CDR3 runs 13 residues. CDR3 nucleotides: TGTGCCAGCAGCTTACTGACAGGTCATGAGCAGTTCTTC. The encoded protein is CASSLLTGHEQFF.

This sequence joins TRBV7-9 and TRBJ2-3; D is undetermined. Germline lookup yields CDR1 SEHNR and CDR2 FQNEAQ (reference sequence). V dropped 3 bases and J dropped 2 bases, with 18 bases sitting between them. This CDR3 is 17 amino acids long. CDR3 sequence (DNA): TGTGCCAGCAGCTTCTACCCGGCGGTGCTCCCCACAGATACGCAGTATTTT. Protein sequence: CASSFYPAVLPTDTQYF.

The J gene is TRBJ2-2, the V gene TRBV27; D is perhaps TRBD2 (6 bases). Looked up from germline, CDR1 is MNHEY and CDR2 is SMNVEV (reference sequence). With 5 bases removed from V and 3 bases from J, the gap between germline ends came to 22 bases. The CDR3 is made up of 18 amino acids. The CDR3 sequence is CASSPLDYSGTYTGELFF. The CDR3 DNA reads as TGTGCCAGCAGTCCTTTGGACTACTCGGGGACTTACACCGGGGAGCTGTTTTTT.

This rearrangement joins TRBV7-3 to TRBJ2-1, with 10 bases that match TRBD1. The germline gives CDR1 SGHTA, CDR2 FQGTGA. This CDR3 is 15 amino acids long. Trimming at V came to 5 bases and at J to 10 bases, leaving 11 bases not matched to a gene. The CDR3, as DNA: TGTGCCAGCAGCCCCCGGGACAGGGGTGTAGGCGAGCAGTTCTTC. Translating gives CASSPRDRGVGEQFF.

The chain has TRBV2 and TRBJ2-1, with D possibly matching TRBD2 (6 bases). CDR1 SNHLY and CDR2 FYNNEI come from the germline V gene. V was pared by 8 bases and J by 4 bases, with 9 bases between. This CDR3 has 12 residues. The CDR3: CASGGTYNEQFF. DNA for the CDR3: TGTGCCAGCGGAGGGACTTACAATGAGCAGTTCTTC.

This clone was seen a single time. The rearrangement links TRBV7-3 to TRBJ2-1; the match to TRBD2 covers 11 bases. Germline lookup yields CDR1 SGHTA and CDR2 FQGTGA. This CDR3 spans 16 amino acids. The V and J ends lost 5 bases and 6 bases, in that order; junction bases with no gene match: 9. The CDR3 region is CASSRIAGGPGNEQFF. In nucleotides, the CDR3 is TGTGCCAGCAGCCGAATAGCGGGAGGGCCGGGCAATGAGCAGTTCTTC.

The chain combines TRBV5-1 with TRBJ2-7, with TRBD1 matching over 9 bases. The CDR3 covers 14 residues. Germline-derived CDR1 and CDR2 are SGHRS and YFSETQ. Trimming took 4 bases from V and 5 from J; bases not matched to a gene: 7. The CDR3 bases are TGCGCCAGCAGCATGCGGGACAGGGTCCACGAGCAGTACTTC. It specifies CASSMRDRVHEQYF.

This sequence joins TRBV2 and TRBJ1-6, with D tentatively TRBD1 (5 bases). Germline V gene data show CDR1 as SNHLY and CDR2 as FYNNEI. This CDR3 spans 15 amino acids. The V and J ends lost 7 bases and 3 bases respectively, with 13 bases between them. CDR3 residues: CASTQGEFYNSPLHF. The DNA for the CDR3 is TGTGCCAGCACCCAAGGGGAATTCTATAATTCACCCCTCCACTTT.

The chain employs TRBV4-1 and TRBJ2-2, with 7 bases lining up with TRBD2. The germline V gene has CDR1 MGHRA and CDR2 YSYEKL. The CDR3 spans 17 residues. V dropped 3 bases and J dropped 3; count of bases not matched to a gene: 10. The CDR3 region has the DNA TGCGCCAGCAGCCATAGCACCGGGAGGTCGGACACCGGGGAGCTGTTTTTT. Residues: CASSHSTGRSDTGELFF.

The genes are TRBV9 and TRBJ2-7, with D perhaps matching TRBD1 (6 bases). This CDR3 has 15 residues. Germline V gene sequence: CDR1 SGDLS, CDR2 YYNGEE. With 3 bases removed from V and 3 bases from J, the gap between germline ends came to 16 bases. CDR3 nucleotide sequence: TGTGCCAGCAGCGATGGGGACACCGCCTACTACGAGCAGTACTTC. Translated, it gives CASSDGDTAYYEQYF.

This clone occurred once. In nucleotides, the CDR3 is TGTGCCAGCAGCGACCCTGGACAGGGGGCATTTGAAAAACTGTTTTTT. It specifies CASSDPGQGAFEKLFF. The chain links TRBV7-2 to TRBJ1-4; TRBD1 aligns across 11 bases. CDR3 length: 16 amino acids. The germline gives CDR1 SGHTA, CDR2 FQGNSA. V was clipped by 5 bases and J by 7 bases; unmatched bases: 9.

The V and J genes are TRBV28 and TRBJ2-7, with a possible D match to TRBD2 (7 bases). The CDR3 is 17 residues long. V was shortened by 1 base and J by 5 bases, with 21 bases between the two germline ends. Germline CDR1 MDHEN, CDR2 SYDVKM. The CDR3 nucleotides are TGTGCCAGCAGTTTATTCCCCCGGGGGGCGATGAGGAACGAGCAGTACTTC. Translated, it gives CASSLFPRGAMRNEQYF.

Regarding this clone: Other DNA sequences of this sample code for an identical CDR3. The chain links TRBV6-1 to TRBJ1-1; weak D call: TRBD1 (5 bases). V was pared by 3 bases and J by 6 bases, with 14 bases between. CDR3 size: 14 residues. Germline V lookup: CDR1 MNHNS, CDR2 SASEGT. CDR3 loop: CASSDTRVLAEAFF. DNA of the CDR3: TGTGCCAGCAGTGACACCAGGGTGCTCGCTGAAGCTTTCTTT.

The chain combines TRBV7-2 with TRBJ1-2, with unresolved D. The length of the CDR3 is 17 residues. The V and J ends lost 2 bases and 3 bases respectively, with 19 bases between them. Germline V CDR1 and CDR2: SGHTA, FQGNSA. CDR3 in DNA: TGTGCCAGCAGCTTAAGCGGTCGCACACTCGACCACTATGGCTACACCTTC. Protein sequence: CASSLSGRTLDHYGYTF.

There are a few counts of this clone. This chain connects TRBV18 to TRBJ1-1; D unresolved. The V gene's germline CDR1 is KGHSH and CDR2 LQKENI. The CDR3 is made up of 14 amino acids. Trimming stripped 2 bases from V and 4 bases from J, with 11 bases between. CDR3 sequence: CASSPSTTGTEAFF. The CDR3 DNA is TGTGCCAGCTCACCAAGCACGACGGGCACTGAAGCTTTCTTT.

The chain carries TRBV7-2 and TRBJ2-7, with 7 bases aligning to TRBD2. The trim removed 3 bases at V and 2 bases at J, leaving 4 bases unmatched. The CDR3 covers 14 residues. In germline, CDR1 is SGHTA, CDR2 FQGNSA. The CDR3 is CASSFGGRAYEQYF. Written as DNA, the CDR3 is TGTGCCAGCAGCTTTGGTGGGAGGGCCTACGAGCAGTACTTC.

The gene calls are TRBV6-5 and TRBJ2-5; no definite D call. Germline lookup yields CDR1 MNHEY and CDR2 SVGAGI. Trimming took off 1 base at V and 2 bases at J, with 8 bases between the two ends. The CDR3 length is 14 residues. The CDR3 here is CASSYYGAQETQYF. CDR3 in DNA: TGTGCCAGCAGTTACTACGGTGCGCAAGAGACCCAGTACTTC.

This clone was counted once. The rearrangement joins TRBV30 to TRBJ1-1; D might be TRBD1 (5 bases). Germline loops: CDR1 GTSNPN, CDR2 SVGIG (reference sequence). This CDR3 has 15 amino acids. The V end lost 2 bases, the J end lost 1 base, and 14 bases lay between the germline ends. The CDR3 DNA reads TGTGCCTGGAGTACGTGGGGGGGGACGAACACTGAAGCTTTCTTT. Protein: CAWSTWGGTNTEAFF.

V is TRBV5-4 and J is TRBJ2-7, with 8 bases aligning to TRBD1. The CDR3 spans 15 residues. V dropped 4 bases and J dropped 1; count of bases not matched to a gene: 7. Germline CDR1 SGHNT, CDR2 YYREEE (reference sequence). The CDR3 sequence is CASSPDRGVSYEQYF. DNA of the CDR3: TGTGCCAGCAGCCCCGACAGGGGTGTTTCCTACGAGCAGTACTTC.

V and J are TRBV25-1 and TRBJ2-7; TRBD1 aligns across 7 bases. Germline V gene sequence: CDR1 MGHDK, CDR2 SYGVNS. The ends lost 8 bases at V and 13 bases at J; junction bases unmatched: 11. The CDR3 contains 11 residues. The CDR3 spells CASSVVDRSYF. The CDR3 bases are TGTGCCAGCTCTGTGGTGGACAGGAGCTACTTC.

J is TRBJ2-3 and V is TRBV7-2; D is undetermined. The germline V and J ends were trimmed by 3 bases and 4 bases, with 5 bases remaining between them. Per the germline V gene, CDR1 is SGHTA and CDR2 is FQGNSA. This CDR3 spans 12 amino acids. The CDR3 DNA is TGTGCCAGCAGCTTTGCAGCAGATACGCAGTATTTT. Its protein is CASSFAADTQYF.

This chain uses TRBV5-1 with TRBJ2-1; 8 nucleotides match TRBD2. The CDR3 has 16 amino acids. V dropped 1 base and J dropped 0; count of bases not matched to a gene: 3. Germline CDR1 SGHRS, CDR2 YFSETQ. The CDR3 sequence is CASSLRRGASYNEQFF. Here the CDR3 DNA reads TGCGCCAGCAGCTTGAGGCGGGGGGCCTCCTACAATGAGCAGTTCTTC. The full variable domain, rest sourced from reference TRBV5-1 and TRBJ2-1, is KAGVTQTPRYLIKTRGQQVTLSCSPISGHRSVSWYQQTPGQGLQFLFEYFSETQRNKGNFPGRFSGRQFSNSRSEMNVSTLELGDSALYLCASSLRRGASYNEQFFGPGTRLTVL.

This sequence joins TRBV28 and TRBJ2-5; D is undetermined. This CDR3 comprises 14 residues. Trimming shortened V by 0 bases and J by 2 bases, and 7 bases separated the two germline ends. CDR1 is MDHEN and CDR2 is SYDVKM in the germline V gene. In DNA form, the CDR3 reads TGTGCCAGCAGTTTATGGAGCAGGCAAGAGACCCAGTACTTC. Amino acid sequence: CASSLWSRQETQYF.

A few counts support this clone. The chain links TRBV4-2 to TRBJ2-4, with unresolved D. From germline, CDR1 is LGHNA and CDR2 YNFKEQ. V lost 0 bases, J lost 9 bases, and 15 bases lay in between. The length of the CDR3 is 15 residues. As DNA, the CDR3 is TGTGCCAGCAGCCAAGAGAATGGAGAAGCTAGCATTCAGTACTTC. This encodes CASSQENGEASIQYF.

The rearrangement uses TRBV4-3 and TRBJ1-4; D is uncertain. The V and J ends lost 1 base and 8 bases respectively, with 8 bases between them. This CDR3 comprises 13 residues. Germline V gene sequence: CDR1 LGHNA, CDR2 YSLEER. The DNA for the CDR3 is TGCGCCAGCAGCCAAGGACAAGGCGAAAAACTGTTTTTT. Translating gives CASSQGQGEKLFF.

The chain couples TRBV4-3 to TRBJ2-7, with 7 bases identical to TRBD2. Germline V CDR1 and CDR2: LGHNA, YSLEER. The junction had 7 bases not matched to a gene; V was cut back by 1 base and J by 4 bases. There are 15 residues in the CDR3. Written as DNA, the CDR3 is TGCGCCAGCAGCCAAGGGCTAGCGGACCGGTACGAGCAGTACTTC. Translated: CASSQGLADRYEQYF.

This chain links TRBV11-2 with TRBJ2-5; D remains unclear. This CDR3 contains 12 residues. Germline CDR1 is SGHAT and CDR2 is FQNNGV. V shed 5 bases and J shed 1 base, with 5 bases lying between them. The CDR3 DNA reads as TGTGCCAGCAGCACAGTCCAAGAGACCCAGTACTTC. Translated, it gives CASSTVQETQYF.